The 2 T cell receptor beta chains reported below all come from one sample, sequenced in a study of blood T cell repertoires in COVID-19. Clones were sequenced by immunoSEQ multiplex PCR, and TCRdb holds only the in-frame ones, with some missing. The profile shows about 240,000 clones, about nine tenths of them singletons. The sample was peripheral blood. The receptors were gathered from a man between 60 and 75 years old who had recovered from COVID-19.

The chain employs TRBV10-3 and TRBJ2-7; D not resolved. The CDR3 runs to 13 residues. Per germline, CDR1 ENHRY and CDR2 SYGVKD. V lost 0 bases to trimming and J lost 6 bases, with 9 bases between them. In DNA, the CDR3 is TGTGCCATCAGTGAGTCCAGGTGGGCCGAGCAGTACGTC. Its protein product is CAISESRWAEQYV.

The chain uses TRBV19 and TRBJ2-2, with TRBD2 as a possible D gene (6 bases). In germline, CDR1 is LNHDA, CDR2 SQIVND (reference sequence). The CDR3 has 13 amino acids. With 5 bases removed from V and 6 bases from J, the gap between germline ends came to 10 bases. The CDR3 DNA is TGTGCCAGTAGTCACGGGGGTGCCGGGGAGCTGTTTTTT. It encodes CASSHGGAGELFF. Full variable domain (remainder filled in from reference TRBV19 and TRBJ2-2): DGGITQSPKYLFRKEGQNVTLSCEQNLNHDAMYWYRQDPGQGLRLIYYSQIVNDFQKGDIAEGYSVSREKKESFPLTVTSAQKNPTAFYLCASSHGGAGELFFGEGSRLTVL.